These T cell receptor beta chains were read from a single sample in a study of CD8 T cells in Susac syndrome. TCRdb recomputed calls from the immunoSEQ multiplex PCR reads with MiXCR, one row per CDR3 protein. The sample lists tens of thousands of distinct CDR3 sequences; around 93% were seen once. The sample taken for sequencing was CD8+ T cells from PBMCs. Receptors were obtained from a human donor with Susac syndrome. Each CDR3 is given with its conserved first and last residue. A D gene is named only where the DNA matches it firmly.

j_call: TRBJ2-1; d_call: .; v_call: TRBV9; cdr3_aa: CASSLHGTDEQFF
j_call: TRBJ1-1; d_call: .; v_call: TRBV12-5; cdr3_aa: CASVSPGGAEAFF
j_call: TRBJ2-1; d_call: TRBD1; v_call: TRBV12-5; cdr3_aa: CASGLVLGTGGYEGNEQFF
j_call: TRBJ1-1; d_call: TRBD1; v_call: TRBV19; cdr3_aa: CASSWQGAGTEAFF
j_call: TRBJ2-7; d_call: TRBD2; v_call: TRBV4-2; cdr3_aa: CASSQEGSGDYEQYF
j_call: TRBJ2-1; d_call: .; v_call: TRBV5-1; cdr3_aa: CASSSDASSYNEQFF
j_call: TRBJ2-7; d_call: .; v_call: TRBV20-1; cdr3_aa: CSARDFPVSYEQYF
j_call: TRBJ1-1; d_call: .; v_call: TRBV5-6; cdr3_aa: CASRLASGAVKAFF
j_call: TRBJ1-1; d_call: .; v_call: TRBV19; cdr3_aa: CASSIGKVPFEAFF
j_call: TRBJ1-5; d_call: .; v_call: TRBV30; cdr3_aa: CAWSSDSHNQPQHF
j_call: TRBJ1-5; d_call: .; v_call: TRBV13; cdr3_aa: CASSLGRQNNQPQHF
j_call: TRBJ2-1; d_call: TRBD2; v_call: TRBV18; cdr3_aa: CASSIEAGTTYNEQFF
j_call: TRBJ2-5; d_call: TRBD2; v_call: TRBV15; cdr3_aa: CATSRDHQGLAGVGETQYF
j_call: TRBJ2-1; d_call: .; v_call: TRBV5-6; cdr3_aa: CASSLGSGGYNEQFF
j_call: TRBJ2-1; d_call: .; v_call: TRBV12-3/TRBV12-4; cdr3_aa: CASSLPGPSSYNEQFF
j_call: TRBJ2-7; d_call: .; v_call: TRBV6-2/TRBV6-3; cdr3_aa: CASSPTGLVEQYF
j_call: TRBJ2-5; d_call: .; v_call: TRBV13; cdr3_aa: CASSAGLDSRETQYF
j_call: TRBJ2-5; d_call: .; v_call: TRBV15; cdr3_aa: CATSSTQPNQETQYF
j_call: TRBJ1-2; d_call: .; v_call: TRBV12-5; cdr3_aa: CASGLVRAAPIGYTF
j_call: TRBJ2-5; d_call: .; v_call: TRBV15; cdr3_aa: CATSRATSASEVETQYF
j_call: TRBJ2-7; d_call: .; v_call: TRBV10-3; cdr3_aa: CAISDAYEQYF
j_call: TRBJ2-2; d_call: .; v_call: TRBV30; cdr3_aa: CAWSVPSADTGELFF
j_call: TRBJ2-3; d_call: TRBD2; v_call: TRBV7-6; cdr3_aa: CASSSTSGRDTQYF
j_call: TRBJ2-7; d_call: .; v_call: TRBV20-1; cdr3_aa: CSAETGEYEQYF
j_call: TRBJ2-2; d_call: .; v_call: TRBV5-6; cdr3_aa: CASSLGSSRELFF
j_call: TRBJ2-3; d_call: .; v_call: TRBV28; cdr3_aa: CASSLLATLQDTQYF
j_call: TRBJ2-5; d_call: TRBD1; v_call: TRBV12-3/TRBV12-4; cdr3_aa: CASSHGGQGYSETQYF
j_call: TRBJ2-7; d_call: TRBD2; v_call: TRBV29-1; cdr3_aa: CSVGGGTYPYEQYF
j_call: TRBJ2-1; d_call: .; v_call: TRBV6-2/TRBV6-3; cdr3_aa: CASTSGGGRNEQFF
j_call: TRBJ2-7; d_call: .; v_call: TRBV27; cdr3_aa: CASRHGLSGTYEQYF
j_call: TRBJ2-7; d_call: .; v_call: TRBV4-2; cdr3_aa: CASSQEGLGYEQYF
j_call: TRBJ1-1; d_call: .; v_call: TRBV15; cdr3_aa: CATSRDDRIDTEAFF
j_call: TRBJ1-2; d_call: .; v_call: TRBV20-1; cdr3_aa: CSARDWSDPLNYGYTF
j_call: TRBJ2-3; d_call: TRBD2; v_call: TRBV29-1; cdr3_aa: CSVEGGGRPTDTQYF
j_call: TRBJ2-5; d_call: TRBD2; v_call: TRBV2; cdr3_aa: CASRRPGTTGGETQYF
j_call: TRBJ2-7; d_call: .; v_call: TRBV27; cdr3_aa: CASSSGTAGYEQYF
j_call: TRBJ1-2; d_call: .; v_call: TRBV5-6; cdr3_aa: CASSFGSAYGYTF
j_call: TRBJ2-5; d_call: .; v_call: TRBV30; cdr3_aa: CAWSVSGGPGWRQETQYF
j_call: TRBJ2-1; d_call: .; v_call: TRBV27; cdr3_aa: CASSSIQGEDNEQFF
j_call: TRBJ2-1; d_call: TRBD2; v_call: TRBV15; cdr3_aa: CATSRRLAGVRDEQFF
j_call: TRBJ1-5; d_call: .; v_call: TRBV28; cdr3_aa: CASTIPGPTNYQPQHF
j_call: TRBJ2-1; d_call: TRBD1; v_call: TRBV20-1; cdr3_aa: CSATDREDYNEQFF
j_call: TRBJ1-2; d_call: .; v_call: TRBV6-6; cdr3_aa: CASSYPGNGYTF
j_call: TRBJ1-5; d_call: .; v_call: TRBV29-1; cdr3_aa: CSVDGGEGQPQHF